This T cell receptor (beta chain) was obtained from a study of response to subunit inactivated influenza vaccine. Regarding the study as a whole: Seasonal influenza vaccination, on each occasion, was suggested by the authors to recruit few new T cells.

V lost 2 bases, J lost 6 bases, and 10 bases stayed unmatched. This CDR3 contains 16 residues. The germline gives CDR1 LNHNV, CDR2 YYDKDF (reference sequence). A remark on this clonotype: Its target is not known.

TCRdb ran MiXCR on the RT-PCR reads and lists one entry per CDR3 protein. The sample includes hundreds of thousands of distinct CDR3 sequences, 14% of them seen just once. The sequencing here drew on PBMCs from blood, taken 14 to 15 days before vaccination. The chain employs TRBV15 and TRBJ1-5; 7 bases are a match to TRBD1. The sequence came from a man aged 45 to 65 who received an inactivated influenza vaccine. The DNA for the CDR3 is TGTGCCACCAGCAGAATTCTTACAGGGGTGGGTCAGCCCCAGCATTTT. Translated: CATSRILTGVGQPQHF.